The present TCR beta chain was sequenced within a study of cytomegalovirus exposure and HLA in healthy donors. PCR amplification relied on 60 Vbeta primers (plus 13 Jbeta primers). Sequenced by immunoSEQ multiplex PCR; TCRdb stores in-frame clones only, minus some. This table holds fewer than 150,000 clones, around 83% found once. V gave up 4 bases and J gave up 3 bases, with 14 bases separating them. The CDR3 consists of 16 residues. CDR1 is SGDLS, CDR2 YYNGEE, per germline. The chain links TRBV9 to TRBJ2-6; weak D call: TRBD2 (5 bases). Sequenced: PBMCs. The receptor was isolated from a woman under 40 in good health and CMV-seropositive. For the CDR3, the DNA is TGTGCCAGCAGCAACGACATCGGGGATGGGGCCAACGTCCTGACTTTC. Its translation: CASSNDIGDGANVLTF.